Given below is one T cell receptor (beta chain) in context. The target of this receptor is not known. No clone much larger than this one lies a single base away; base qualities are absent. Libraries were prepared through the immunoSEQ multiplex PCR assay. A mixture of 60 forward primers for TCR Vbeta segments and 13 reverse primers for TCR Jbeta segments was used in the multiplex PCR. Amplification of the CDR3 region of rearranged TCR beta genes was performed with a multiplex PCR assay on genomic DNA. The Illumina HiSeq System was used to sequence the amplified TCR beta libraries as 87-base-pair reads. Concerning the study's data processing: In a later analysis, roughly 80 million unique TCR beta chains were counted across the 650 to 700 repertoires, and about 9.9 million of these chains were shared by at least two donors. A nearest-neighbor algorithm error-corrected the raw reads and collapsed the reads into unique sequences, merging closely related sequences to remove PCR and sequencing errors. CDR3 sequences were aligned to IMGT reference sequences to assign V, D and J gene segments. Each retained sequence needed at least a six-nucleotide match to both a V gene segment and a J gene segment. A rearrangement counted as productive if the CDR3 had no stop codons and remained in frame with V and J, and every other rearrangement counted as non-productive. CDR3 was defined according to IMGT convention as the region running from the second conserved V-encoded cysteine to the conserved J-encoded phenylalanine. The earlier analysis of about 620 of the donors excluded sequences that lacked an unambiguous match to a single V gene segment. An earlier analysis of just under 600 of the donors called V segments functional above 56.7% productive rearrangements and segregating when the between-donor standard deviation exceeded 5%. To diagnose cytomegalovirus status from the catalog of TCR beta chain sequences, a statistical classification framework was built. In a later analysis, TCR nucleotide sequences were compared against IMGT/GENE-DB human TR gene sequences so that V and J genes could be assigned. Using the TCRdist pipeline, a later analysis assigned CDR3 sequences along with most-parsimonious VDJ recombination scenarios. A later analysis defined each TCR beta chain by its CDR3 amino acid sequence plus V-gene family, and excluded reads lacking a unique V-gene family. As a way to deal with suspected cross-contamination and a sequencing artifact, a later analysis dropped nearly 600 nucleotide sequences that were highly shared and had low generation probability. For each public chain, a later analysis derived a clonal expansion index from normalized ranks of inferred template counts within each repertoire. In a later analysis, generation probabilities were computed using a VDJ recombination model fitted to out-of-frame rearrangements, and the results were checked against IGoR. In a later analysis, hypergeometric tests were used to score TCR-TCR, TCR-HLA and TCR-CMV co-occurrence, with a repertoire-size bias correction applied to TCR pairs. To estimate false discovery rates, a later analysis permuted the HLA or CMV assignments 20 times. In a later analysis, co-occurring TCRs were grouped using DBSCAN, with TCRdist sequence similarity added in when clustering inside HLA-allele-positive subsets. For co-occurrence clustering, repertoires with fewer than 30,000 or more than 120,000 public chains were excluded, along with roughly 5 repertoires with anomalous nucleotide sharing. What TCRdb holds here is the immuneACCESS table cut down to in-frame rearrangements. Part of the clones is not present; checked against another copy, under half of the missing clones reflect an unresolved V gene, and the others are unexplained. V, J and clone size reflect that table, while D and trimming were determined from the DNA. For this sample there are some 29,000 clones; around 40% appear just once. Together, the top ten hold 2% of the sample.

This sample is part of a study of cytomegalovirus exposure and HLA in healthy donors (dated by TCRdb to about 2017). Broadly, across the study: According to an earlier analysis of 587 of the donors, about 180 million T cells yielded 117 million unique TCR beta sequences and approximately 300 Gb of sequence data. Every repertoire in the discovery cohort had been generated on one and the same sequencing platform. To study patterns of TCR occurrence, a later analysis re-analyzed previously published TCR beta repertoires from just over 650 donors and added high-resolution HLA genotyping. About five DR-DQ haplotypes were treated as single units for association and clustering because of strong linkage in the cohort. The study used immunosequencing to profile the T cell repertoires of 666 subjects and linked those repertoires to cytomegalovirus serostatus. The later analysis used no new phenotypic data to find candidate immune exposures, relying instead on TCR beta sequences and their occurrence across donors. The study combined high-throughput TCR immunosequencing, statistical association of individual TCRs with disease status, and machine learning to predict cytomegalovirus infection status. In addition to the first cohort of 666 subjects, a separate validation cohort of approximately 120 different subjects was used. The number of donors typed differed by locus, with about 629-640 for A, B, C, DRB1 and DQB1, 522 for DQA1, some 570 for DPA1, and some 470 for DPB1. Among 398 genotyped donors of the cohort, an average of about 240,000 unique TCR beta nucleotide sequences were sequenced per donor, roughly 18% of them non-productive. Of the 300 to 500 genotyped donors, 65% to 90% were placed in the genetic ancestry cluster associated with self-reported Caucasian donors. An earlier analysis of several hundred of the donors used high-throughput TCR beta sequencing to judge whether each TCR beta V gene segment behaved as functional or pseudogenic. Alongside the repertoire data, information on donor age, sex, ethnicity and CMV serostatus was compiled. Both class I and class II loci were covered by HLA typing, at four-digit resolution. An early release covering roughly 600 HLA-typed donors comprised about 300 gigabases of sequencing data and roughly 86 million unique TCR sequences. A later genetic analysis used genome-wide SNP genotypes for about 60% of the roughly 670 donors, treating that subset as a discovery cohort. The study was designed to test whether signatures of past pathogen exposure could be identified by cataloging public T cell receptors. What the study reported, not specific to this receptor: Some IMGT-functional V segments, including TRBV6-2 and TRBV6-3, could not be told apart with the 87-base-pair reads, so those segments were excluded. A further reported finding was that TCR beta sequences accurately predicted the HLA-A and HLA-B alleles for most subjects in the first cohort. Seventeen rarely observed V segments, including chromosome 9 orphons, were excluded from the earlier analysis of some 590 of the donors because counts were too low. When HLA alleles, especially DR and DQ, strongly co-occurred, TCR associations were difficult to assign to individual alleles. CMV serostatus was the only immune exposure information available for the cohort. According to a later analysis, TCR association rates differed among HLA loci, with DRB1 alleles showing the most associated TCRs and HLA-C alleles showing the fewest. In both the original and validation cohorts, the classifier was reported to diagnose cytomegalovirus status with high specificity and sensitivity. According to a later analysis, most CMV-associated TCR beta chains appeared to be HLA-restricted, and the HLA associations seemed to be driven largely by CMV exposure. Sequencing depth was assumed to be roughly uniform across donors in the presence/absence analyses, though that assumption may not hold. In vitro tests confirmed that three of the cytomegalovirus-associated TCR beta chains recognize cytomegalovirus antigens. An association between a missense DCLRE1C variant and V-gene and J-gene trimming of TCR beta chains was found in a later genetic analysis and replicated in an independent cohort. According to a later analysis, parvovirus B19, influenza, CMV and Epstein-Barr virus appeared linked to several top co-occurrence clusters. While some public TCRs were present in many individuals, most TCR sequences turned up only very rarely across donors. This cohort had only TCR beta chains sequenced, and the lack of alpha or paired-chain data limited which features could be detected. In a later analysis, over 15,000 TCR beta sequences were associated with specific HLA alleles at a false discovery rate of 0.05. A later genetic analysis reported fewer N-insertions in productive TCRs among donors in an Asian-associated ancestry cluster than the roughly 700-donor mean. Because some donors lacked HLA typing at each locus, the association tests relied only on the typed subset. Linkage disequilibrium might explain the correlated functional status among segregating V segments, but an unknown experimental factor could not be ruled out. In a later analysis, HLA-associated TCR beta chains showed more clonal expansion and lower generation probabilities than non-associated chains that were equally common. A group of highly shared sequence variants was considered likely to be a technical artifact of the sequencing pipeline. The authors suggested that the approach could potentially be extended to other disease states and immunological phenotypes. A total of 150 or so TCR beta chains were listed by the study as associated with cytomegalovirus. Broadly in line with IMGT annotations, most TCR beta V segments showed up in productive rearrangements about 87% or about 30% of the time in an earlier analysis of approximately 600 of the donors.

From the cysteine through the phenylalanine, the CDR3 covers 11 amino acids. The retained sequence is limited to the CDR3, 33 bases, with the frame set at the first base. V ends up 5 bases short and J 9 bases short, with an unmatched junction base count of 3. CDR1 and CDR2 are read off the germline V gene as SGHAT and FQNNGV. The cohort was made up of 666 healthy bone marrow donors. All cohort members were sampled while nominally healthy, although unrecorded immune exposures were likely present. The donor tested CMV seronegative, placing the donor among the roughly 350 seronegative members of the cohort. Each donor provided a peripheral blood sample, and peripheral blood mononuclear cells were used for TCR beta sequencing. Genomic DNA extraction from the blood cell samples was performed with the Qiagen DNeasy Blood Extraction Kit.

Sequenced input: PBMCs. Recombination linked TRBV11-2 to TRBJ2-5; 7 central bases correspond to TRBD1. This sequence was found in a woman aged 50 to 65 in good health and CMV-seronegative. The base sequence is TGTGCCAGCAGCCCCCAGGGGGCCCAGTACTTC. It encodes CASSPQGAQYF.